This T cell receptor beta chain was sequenced during a study of regulatory T cells in long-lasting Graves disease. This clonotype has ten or more counts. Its antigen is not known. The CDR3 extends over 14 amino acids. CDR1 and CDR2 (germline): MDHEN, SYDVKM. Trimming took off 4 bases at V and 3 bases at J, with 9 bases between the two ends. Arm-PCR of CDR3 regions and iRepertoire HTBI primers were used to build TCR beta libraries. Authors' analysis steps: Detected in the samples were 62 TRBV and 14 TRBJ segments. In TCRdb, the multiplex PCR reads were re-called with MiXCR into one record per CDR3 protein. TCRdb, rather than the study authors, made the V and J calls. Here the sample spans some 470,000 distinct CDR3 sequences, approximately 21% being singletons. The study, taken as a whole, reports: Gene preferences differed: TRBV28, TRBJ1-2, TRBJ2-5 in persistent cases. Persistent patients shared more public clonotypes (roughly 3,000) than newly diagnosed patients (over 900).

The time point was: persistent/refractory GD, antithyroid drugs over 5 years with positive TRAb. PBMC RNA served as the TCR library source. Into tubes containing EDTA, about 9.6 milliliters of peripheral blood were drawn. The origin of this receptor is a female donor with Graves disease. The source was peripheral blood mononuclear cells (PBMCs), collected when the disease was refractory, from a patient treated with antithyroid drugs. The chain is built from TRBV28 and TRBJ1-4, with a weak D call TRBD1 (5 bases). The CDR3 reads CASSSTAPNEKLFF. The CDR3 DNA sequence: TGTGCCAGCAGTTCGACAGCCCCTAATGAAAAACTGTTTTTT.